Below are 25 T cell receptor beta chains sequenced from a single sample in a study of blood T cells in healthy people across ages. It was with a sample-barcoded 5' primer and a J-beta primer mix that a second PCR of about 6 to 12 cycles was run. One entry per CDR3 protein results from TCRdb running MiXCR on the 5' RACE reads. The sample records about 570,000 distinct CDR3 sequences, roughly a quarter being singletons. Separately, the same data were catalogued under a study of T cells of mothers and their children.

Sequences were obtained from blood. The receptors come from a boy between 2 and 15 years old in good health.

The J gene is TRBJ2-6, the V gene TRBV20-1, with D hard to call. V lost 0 bases to trimming and J lost 4 bases, with 7 bases between them. Germline CDR1 is DFQATT and CDR2 is SNEGSKA (reference sequence). The CDR3 spans 14 residues. The CDR3 DNA follows: TGCAGTGCTAGAGAGGCGCGGGGGGCCAACGTCCTGACTTTC. Amino acid sequence: CSAREARGANVLTF.

A few counts support this clonotype. This sequence joins TRBV12-3 or TRBV12-4 and TRBJ2-3; unclear D gene. The CDR3 loop spans 14 amino acids. V shed 3 bases and J shed 2 bases, with 9 bases lying between them. CDR3 sequence (DNA): TGTGCCAGCAGTTTTCACGGGCACACAGATACGCAGTATTTT. Encoded protein: CASSFHGHTDTQYF.

Turning to this clonotype: At one boundary the junction diverges from the germline segment, which might be a read error. V and J are TRBV20-1 and TRBJ2-1, with TRBD2 identical over 7 bases. The J call may be faulty, since TRBJ2-7 better matches the DNA end. Germline values: CDR1 DFQATT, CDR2 SNEGSKA (reference sequence). The CDR3 contains 13 residues. Here the CDR3 DNA reads TGCAGTGTTAGAGGGCGGGAGTCCTACGAGCAGTACTTC. This codes for CSVRGRESYEQYF.

The chain is built from TRBV12-3 or TRBV12-4 and TRBJ2-3, with TRBD2 identical over 9 bases. CDR3 length: 16 residues. The trim removed 6 bases at V and 7 bases at J, leaving 14 bases unmatched. CDR3 residues: CASRKRSAGGKNTQYF. The CDR3 DNA reads TGTGCCAGCAGGAAAAGGTCAGCGGGGGGCAAGAATACGCAGTATTTT.

The rearrangement joins TRBV11-2 to TRBJ1-1; D call uncertain. The CDR3 is 10 amino acids. With 5 bases removed from V and 7 bases from J, the gap between germline ends came to 5 bases. CDR1 SGHAT and CDR2 FQNNGV come from the germline V gene. CDR3 sequence reads: CASSRGEAFF. CDR3 nucleotides: TGTGCCAGCAGCCGCGGTGAAGCTTTCTTT.

This chain joins TRBV5-1 and TRBJ2-1, with 7 bases lining up with TRBD1. V shed 2 bases, J shed 4 bases, and the junction held 6 bases outside the gene matches. The CDR3 runs 15 residues. CDR1 is SGHRS and CDR2 is YFSETQ in the germline V gene. The CDR3 protein is CASSLEDRAYNEQFF. The CDR3 DNA reads TGCGCCAGCAGCTTAGAAGACAGGGCTTACAATGAGCAGTTCTTC.

This clonotype has a handful of counts. This rearrangement joins TRBV9 to TRBJ2-5; 7 bases line up with TRBD2. The CDR3 runs to 14 residues. The trim removed 3 bases at V and 4 bases at J, leaving 6 bases unmatched. The V gene's germline CDR1 is SGDLS and CDR2 YYNGEE. CDR3 sequence: CASSGGGGRETQYF. Written as DNA, the CDR3 is TGTGCCAGCAGCGGGGGGGGAGGGCGAGAGACCCAGTACTTC.

V and J are TRBV21-1 and TRBJ1-1; the table's D gene call, TRBD1, was not cross checked with the DNA. TRBV21-1 is labeled a pseudogene. The CDR3 extends over 15 amino acids. In DNA form, the CDR3 reads TGTGCCAGCAGCTCGCGGACAGGACTGAACACTGAAGCTTTCTTT. It encodes CASSSRTGLNTEAFF.

This rearrangement joins TRBV11-1 to TRBJ2-6; possibly TRBD1 for D (5 bases). Germline V gene data show CDR1 as SGHAT and CDR2 as FQDESV (reference sequence). V gave up 5 bases and J gave up 0 bases, with 8 bases separating them. The CDR3 extends over 15 amino acids. The CDR3 nucleotides are TGTGCCAGCAGCGCGACAGACTCTGGGGCCAACGTCCTGACTTTC. Protein product: CASSATDSGANVLTF. Filled out from reference TRBV11-1 and TRBJ2-6, the complete variable domain reads EAEVAQSPRYKITEKSQAVAFWCDPISGHATLYWYRQILGQGPELLVQFQDESVVDDSQLPKDRFSAERLKGVDSTLKIQPAELGDSAMYLCASSATDSGANVLTFGAGSRLTVL.

The CDR3 DNA reads TGTGCCAGCAGCCAAGATTTCCGACACGGGGAGCTGTTTTTT. Its translation: CASSQDFRHGELFF. J is TRBJ2-2 and V is TRBV14; D remains unclear. CDR1 and CDR2 (germline): SGHDN, FVKESK. V was pared by 0 bases and J by 7 bases, with 9 bases between. The CDR3 is 14 amino acids.

This clonotype appeared once. The V and J genes are TRBV7-2 and TRBJ2-1, with D hard to call. Trimming cost V 5 bases and J 3 bases, with 11 bases left between them. The CDR3 spans 14 residues. Germline V gene lookup returns CDR1 SGHTA and CDR2 FQGNSA. The chain's CDR3 is CASSPAPSYNEQFF. CDR3 DNA: TGTGCCAGCAGCCCGGCGCCCAGCTACAATGAGCAGTTCTTC.

This rearrangement joins TRBV5-1 to TRBJ2-3; D call uncertain. Germline CDR1 SGHRS, CDR2 YFSETQ. There are 14 residues in the CDR3. The V and J ends lost 6 bases and 1 base respectively, with 12 bases between them. CDR3: CASKKTSGTDTQYF. For the CDR3, the DNA is TGCGCCAGCAAAAAGACGAGCGGCACAGATACGCAGTATTTT.

The chain is built from TRBV4-1 and TRBJ2-5; D is perhaps TRBD1 (6 bases). Gene TRBJ2-7 matches the end of the DNA better, so the J call may be wrong. The CDR3 is made up of 14 amino acids. CDR1 is MGHRA, CDR2 YSYEKL, per germline. CDR3 region: CASSQRDTVYEQYF. In DNA, the CDR3 is TGCGCCAGCAGCCAGAGGGACACTGTGTACGAGCAGTACTTC.

The V and J genes are TRBV11-2 and TRBJ1-2, with D possibly matching TRBD1 (5 bases). The CDR3 sequence is 14 residues long. Germline CDR1 and CDR2: SGHAT and FQNNGV. Trimming shortened V by 0 bases and J by 3 bases, and 8 bases separated the two germline ends. This CDR3 is CASSLDWTYYGYTF. The CDR3 region has the DNA TGTGCCAGCAGCTTAGATTGGACATACTATGGCTACACCTTC.

This clonotype was recorded many times. The J gene is TRBJ1-2, the V gene TRBV7-2, with unresolved D. Germline CDR1 is SGHTA and CDR2 is FQGNSA. CDR3 length equals 13 residues. V lost 2 bases and J 8 bases, leaving 12 bases between the germline ends. The DNA of the CDR3 is TGTGCCAGCAGCTTATCTGGTAATGGAGGCTACACCTTC. It encodes CASSLSGNGGYTF. The entire variable domain, with the rest obtained from reference TRBV7-2 and TRBJ1-2, is as follows: GAGVSQSPSNKVTEKGKDVELRCDPISGHTALYWYRQSLGQGLEFLIYFQGNSAPDKSGLPSDRFSAERTGGSVSTLTIQRTQQEDSAVYLCASSLSGNGGYTFGSGTRLTVV.

There are a few counts of this clonotype. The V gene is TRBV29-1, the J gene TRBJ1-1, with D maybe TRBD1 (5 bases). This CDR3 is built from 12 residues. V was cut by 8 bases and J by 9 bases, with 19 bases left in between. Germline values: CDR1 SQVTM, CDR2 ANQGSEA. The CDR3 DNA reads as TGCAGCCCCCGGGACCAGGGCGGCCAAGCTTTCTTT. Protein product: CSPRDQGGQAFF. Using reference TRBV29-1 and TRBJ1-1 for the parts outside the CDR3, the full variable domain is SAVISQKPSRDICQRGTSLTIQCQVDSQVTMMFWYRQQPGQSLTLIATANQGSEATYESGFVIDKFPISRPNLTFSTLTVSNMSPEDSSIYLCSPRDQGGQAFFGQGTRLTVV.

The rearrangement links TRBV7-6 to TRBJ2-5; D remains ambiguous. Judging by the DNA end, TRBJ2-1 fits better; the J call may be wrong. Germline V lookup: CDR1 SGHVS, CDR2 FNYEAQ. The CDR3 sequence is 13 residues long. CDR3 sequence (DNA): TGTGCCAGCAGCTTAGAGGAGTTCGATGAGCAGTTCTTC. This translates into CASSLEEFDEQFF.

This chain connects TRBV6-2 or TRBV6-3 to TRBJ2-2, with TRBD2 matching 11 bases. CDR1 and CDR2 from the germline V gene are MNHEY and SVGEGT. The junction had 4 bases not matched to a gene; V was cut back by 0 bases and J by 4 bases. The CDR3 is 17 residues long. Written as DNA, the CDR3 is TGTGCCAGCAGTTACTCCACTAGCGGGAGTTCCACCGGGGAGCTGTTTTTT. Encoded protein: CASSYSTSGSSTGELFF.

In its sample, this clonotype was seen a few times. The chain is built from TRBV20-1 and TRBJ2-5; D ambiguous. The CDR3 sequence is 14 residues long. Germline CDR1 DFQATT, CDR2 SNEGSKA (reference sequence). Trimming pared 4 bases from V and 2 bases from J, leaving 14 bases between. CDR3 DNA sequence: TGCAGTGCTACCCCCATTCAGTTACAAGAGACCCAGTACTTC. Its translation is CSATPIQLQETQYF.

The chain couples TRBV29-1 to TRBJ2-3; TRBD1 matches at 10 bases. This CDR3 contains 14 residues. Germline lookup yields CDR1 SQVTM and CDR2 ANQGSEA. Unmatched junction bases numbered 10, after V lost 6 bases and J lost 7 bases. Written as DNA, the CDR3 is TGCAGCGTCCGGGACAGGGGTAGGGAAAATACGCAGTATTTT. Protein sequence: CSVRDRGRENTQYF.

The rearrangement links TRBV30 to TRBJ2-5, with TRBD2 matching over 9 bases. The J call is in doubt because the DNA end fits TRBJ2-1 better. This CDR3 has 15 residues. Germline V gene sequence: CDR1 GTSNPN, CDR2 SVGIG (reference sequence). The CDR3 spells CAWNTGLANPGEQFF. Written as DNA, the CDR3 is TGTGCCTGGAACACGGGACTAGCAAACCCAGGCGAGCAGTTCTTC.

V is TRBV5-5 and J is TRBJ2-7; D ambiguous. There are 14 residues in the CDR3. V was cut by 6 bases and J by 0 bases, with 13 bases left in between. The V gene's germline CDR1 is SGHKS and CDR2 YYEKEE (reference sequence). CDR3 in amino acids: CASTVTVSSYEQYF. The DNA of the CDR3 is TGTGCCAGCACCGTCACTGTATCCTCCTACGAGCAGTACTTC.

There are a few counts of this clonotype. V and J are TRBV7-2 and TRBJ2-5, with no clear D. TRBJ2-7 explains the end of the DNA better; the J call may be wrong. This CDR3 has 14 amino acids. CDR1 and CDR2 from the germline V gene are SGHTA and FQGNSA. The CDR3, as DNA: TGTGCCAGCAGTAGGACGTTCGGGTCCTACGAGCAGTACTTC. Protein sequence: CASSRTFGSYEQYF.

The chain has TRBV3-1 and TRBJ1-1, with D perhaps matching TRBD1 (6 bases). The CDR3 runs 14 residues. Trimming pared 7 bases from V and 0 bases from J, leaving 12 bases between. Germline CDR1 and CDR2: LGHDT and YNNKEL (reference sequence). CDR3 nucleotides: TGTGCCAGCATTAACAGGGCTATGAACACTGAAGCTTTCTTT. Its translation: CASINRAMNTEAFF.

Turning to this clonotype: Mismatch with germline at one junction end may stem from a read error. The chain uses TRBV27 and TRBJ2-7; tentative D call: TRBD2 (5 bases). The CDR3 spans 13 residues. Germline lookup yields CDR1 MNHEY and CDR2 SMNVEV (reference sequence). The CDR3 DNA reads as TGTGCCAGCAGTCTAGGTCGGGGAGCGGTACGGTTCTTC. Protein product: CASSLGRGAVRFF.